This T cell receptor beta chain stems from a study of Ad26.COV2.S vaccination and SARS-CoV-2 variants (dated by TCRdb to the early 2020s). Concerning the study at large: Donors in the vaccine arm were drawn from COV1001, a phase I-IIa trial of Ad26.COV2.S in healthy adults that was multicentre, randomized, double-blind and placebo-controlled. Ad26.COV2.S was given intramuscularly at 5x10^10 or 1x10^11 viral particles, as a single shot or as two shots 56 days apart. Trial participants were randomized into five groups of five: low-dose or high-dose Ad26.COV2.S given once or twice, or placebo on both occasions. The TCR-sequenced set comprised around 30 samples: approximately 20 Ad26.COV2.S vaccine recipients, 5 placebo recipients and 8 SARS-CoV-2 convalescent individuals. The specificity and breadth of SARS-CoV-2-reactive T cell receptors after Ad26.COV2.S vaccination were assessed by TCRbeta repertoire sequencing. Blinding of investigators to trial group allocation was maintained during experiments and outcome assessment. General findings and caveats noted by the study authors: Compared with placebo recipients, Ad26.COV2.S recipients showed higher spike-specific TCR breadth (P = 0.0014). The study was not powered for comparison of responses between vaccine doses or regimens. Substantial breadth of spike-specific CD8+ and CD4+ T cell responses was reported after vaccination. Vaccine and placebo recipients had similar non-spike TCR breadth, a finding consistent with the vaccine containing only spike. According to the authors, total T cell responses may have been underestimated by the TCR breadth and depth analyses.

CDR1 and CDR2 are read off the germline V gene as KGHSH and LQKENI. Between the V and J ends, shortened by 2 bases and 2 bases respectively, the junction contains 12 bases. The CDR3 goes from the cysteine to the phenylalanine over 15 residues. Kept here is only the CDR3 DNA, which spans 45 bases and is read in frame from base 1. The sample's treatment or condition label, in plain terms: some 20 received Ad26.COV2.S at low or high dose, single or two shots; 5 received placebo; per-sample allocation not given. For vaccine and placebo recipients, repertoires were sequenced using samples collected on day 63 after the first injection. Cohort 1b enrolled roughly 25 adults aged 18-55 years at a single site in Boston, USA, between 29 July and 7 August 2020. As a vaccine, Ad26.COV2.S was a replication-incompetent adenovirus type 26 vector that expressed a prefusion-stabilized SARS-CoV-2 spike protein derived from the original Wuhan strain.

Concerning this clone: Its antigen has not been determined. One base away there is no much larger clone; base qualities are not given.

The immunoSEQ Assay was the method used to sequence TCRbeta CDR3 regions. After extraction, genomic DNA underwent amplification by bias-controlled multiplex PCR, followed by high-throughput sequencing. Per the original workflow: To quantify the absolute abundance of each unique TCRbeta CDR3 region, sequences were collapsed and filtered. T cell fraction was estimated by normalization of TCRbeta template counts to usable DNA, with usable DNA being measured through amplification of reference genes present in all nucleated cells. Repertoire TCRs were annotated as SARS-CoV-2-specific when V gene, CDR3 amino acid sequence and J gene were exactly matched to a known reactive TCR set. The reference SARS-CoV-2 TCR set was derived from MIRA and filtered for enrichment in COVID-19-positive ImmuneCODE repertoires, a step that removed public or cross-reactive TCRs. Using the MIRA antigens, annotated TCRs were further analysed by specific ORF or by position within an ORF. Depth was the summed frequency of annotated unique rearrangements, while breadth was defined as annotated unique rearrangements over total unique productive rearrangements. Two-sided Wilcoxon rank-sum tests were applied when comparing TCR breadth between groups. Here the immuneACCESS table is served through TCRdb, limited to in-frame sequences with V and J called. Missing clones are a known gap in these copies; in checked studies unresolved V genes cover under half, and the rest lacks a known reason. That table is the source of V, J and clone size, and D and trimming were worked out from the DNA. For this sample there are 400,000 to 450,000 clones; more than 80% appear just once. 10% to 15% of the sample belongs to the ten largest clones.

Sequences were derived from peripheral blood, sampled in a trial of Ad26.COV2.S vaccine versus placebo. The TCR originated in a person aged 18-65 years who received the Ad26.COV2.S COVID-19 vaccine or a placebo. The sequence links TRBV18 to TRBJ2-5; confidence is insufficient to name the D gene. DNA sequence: TGTGCCAGCTCACCAGCGGATTACACTCAAGAGACCCAGTACTTC. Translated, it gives CASSPADYTQETQYF.